Below, 3 T cell receptor beta chains from the same sample are listed, as sequenced in a study of T cell responses to AZD1222 COVID-19 vaccine. Sequencing was performed with immunoSEQ multiplex PCR; in TCRdb, only in-frame clones are kept and a portion is missing. The data show 150,000 or so clones, about 92% seen once. This specimen consisted of peripheral blood, obtained on day 0 of AZD1222 vaccination. The receptors come from an adult in good health.

This chain connects TRBV14 to TRBJ1-2; D gene uncertain. The CDR3 length is 18 residues. Trimming took off 0 bases at V and 4 bases at J, with 21 bases between the two ends. In germline, CDR1 is SGHDN, CDR2 FVKESK. This CDR3 reads CASSQEVGQRAILYGYTF. The CDR3 DNA reads TGTGCCAGCAGCCAAGAAGTCGGTCAGCGTGCTATCCTCTATGGCTACACCTTC.

The V and J genes are TRBV19 and TRBJ2-1, with D tentatively TRBD1 (5 bases). The CDR3 totals 13 residues. The germline CDR1 and CDR2 sequences are LNHDA and SQIVND (reference sequence). V lost 1 base and J lost 8, with 9 bases in between. CDR3 amino acids: CASSIGGPDEQFF. CDR3 nucleotides: TGTGCCAGTAGTATAGGGGGCCCCGATGAGCAGTTCTTC.

The gene calls are TRBV7-2 and TRBJ2-7; TRBD1 or TRBD2 may be the D gene (5 bases each). The germline V and J ends were trimmed by 0 bases and 6 bases, with 18 bases remaining between them. Germline-derived CDR1 and CDR2 are SGHTA and FQGNSA. The CDR3 loop spans 16 amino acids. The CDR3 sequence: CASSLAWGPAKSEQYF. CDR3 bases: TGTGCCAGCAGCTTAGCGTGGGGACCCGCGAAAAGCGAGCAGTACTTC.